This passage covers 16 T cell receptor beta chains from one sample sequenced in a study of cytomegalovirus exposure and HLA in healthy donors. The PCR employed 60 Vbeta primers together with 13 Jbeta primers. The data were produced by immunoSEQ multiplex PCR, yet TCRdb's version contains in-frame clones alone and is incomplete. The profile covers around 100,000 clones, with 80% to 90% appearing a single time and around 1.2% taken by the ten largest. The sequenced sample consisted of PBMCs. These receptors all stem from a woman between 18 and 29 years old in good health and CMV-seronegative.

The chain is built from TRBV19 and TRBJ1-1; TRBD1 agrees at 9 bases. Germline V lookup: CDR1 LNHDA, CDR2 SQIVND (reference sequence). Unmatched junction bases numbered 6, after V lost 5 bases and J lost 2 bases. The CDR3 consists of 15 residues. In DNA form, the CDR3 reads TGTGCCAGTAGTGATCCGGGACAGGGAAACACTGAAGCTTTCTTT. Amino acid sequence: CASSDPGQGNTEAFF.

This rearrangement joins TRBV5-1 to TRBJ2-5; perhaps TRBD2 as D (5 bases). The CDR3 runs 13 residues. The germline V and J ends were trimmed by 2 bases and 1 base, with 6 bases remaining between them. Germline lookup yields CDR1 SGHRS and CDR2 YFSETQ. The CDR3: CASSFGGQETQYF. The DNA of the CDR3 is TGCGCCAGCAGCTTCGGAGGCCAAGAGACCCAGTACTTC.

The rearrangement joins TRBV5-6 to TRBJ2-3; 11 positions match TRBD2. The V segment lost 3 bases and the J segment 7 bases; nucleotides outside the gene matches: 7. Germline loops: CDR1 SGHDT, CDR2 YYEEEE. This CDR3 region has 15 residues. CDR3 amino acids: CASSSGSGGAHTQYF. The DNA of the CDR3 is TGTGCCAGCAGCTCCGGTAGCGGGGGGGCACATACGCAGTATTTT. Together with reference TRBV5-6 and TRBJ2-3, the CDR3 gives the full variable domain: DAGVTQSPTHLIKTRGQQVTLRCSPKSGHDTVSWYQQALGQGPQFIFQYYEEEERQRGNFPDRFSGHQFPNYSSELNVNALLLGDSALYLCASSSGSGGAHTQYFGPGTRLTVL.

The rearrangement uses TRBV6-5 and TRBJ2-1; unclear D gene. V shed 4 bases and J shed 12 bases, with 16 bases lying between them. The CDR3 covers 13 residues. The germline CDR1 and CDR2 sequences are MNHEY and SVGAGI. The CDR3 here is CASSFQLESGQFF. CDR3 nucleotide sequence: TGTGCCAGCAGTTTCCAGCTGGAGTCTGGGCAGTTCTTC.

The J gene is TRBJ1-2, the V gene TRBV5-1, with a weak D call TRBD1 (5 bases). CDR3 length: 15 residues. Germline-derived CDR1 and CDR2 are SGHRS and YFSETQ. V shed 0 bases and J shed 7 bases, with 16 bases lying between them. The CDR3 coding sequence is TGCGCCAGCAGCTTGGAAGGGGCAGTAGACAGTGGCTACACCTTC. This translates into CASSLEGAVDSGYTF.

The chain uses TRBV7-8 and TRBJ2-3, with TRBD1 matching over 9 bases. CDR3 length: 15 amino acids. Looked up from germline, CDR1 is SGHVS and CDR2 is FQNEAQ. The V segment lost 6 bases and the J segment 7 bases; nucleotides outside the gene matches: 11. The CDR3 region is CASSWGQGRTYTQYF. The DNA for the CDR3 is TGTGCCAGCAGTTGGGGACAGGGAAGGACGTATACGCAGTATTTT.

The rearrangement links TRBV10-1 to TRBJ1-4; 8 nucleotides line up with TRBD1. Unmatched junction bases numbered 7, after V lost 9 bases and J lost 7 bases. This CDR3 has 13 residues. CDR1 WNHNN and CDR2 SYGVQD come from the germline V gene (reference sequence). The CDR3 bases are TGCGCCAGGCCGACAGGGGACCTTGAAAAACTGTTTTTT. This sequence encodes CARPTGDLEKLFF.

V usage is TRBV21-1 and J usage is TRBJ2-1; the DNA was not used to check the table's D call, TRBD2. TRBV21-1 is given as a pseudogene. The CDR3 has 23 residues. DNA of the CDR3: TGTGCCAGCAGCAACCCCGAAAGTAGCGGGGGGACCTTAGGGCAACTCCCCGACAATGAGCAGTTCTTC. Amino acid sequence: CASSNPESSGGTLGQLPDNEQFF.

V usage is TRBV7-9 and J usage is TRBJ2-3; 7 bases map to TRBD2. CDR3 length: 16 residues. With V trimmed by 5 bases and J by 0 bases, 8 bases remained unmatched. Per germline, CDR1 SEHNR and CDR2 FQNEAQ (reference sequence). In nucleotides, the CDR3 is TGTGCCAGCAGCCGCAGAAGGGACTACAGCACAGATACGCAGTATTTT. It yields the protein CASSRRRDYSTDTQYF.

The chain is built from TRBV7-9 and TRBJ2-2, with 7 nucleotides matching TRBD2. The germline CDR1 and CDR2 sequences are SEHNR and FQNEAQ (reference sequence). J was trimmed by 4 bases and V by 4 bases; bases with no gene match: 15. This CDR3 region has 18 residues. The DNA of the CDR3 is TGTGCCAGCAGCTCTAAAGTAAAAGCGGGACCGGTCACCGGGGAGCTGTTTTTT. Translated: CASSSKVKAGPVTGELFF.

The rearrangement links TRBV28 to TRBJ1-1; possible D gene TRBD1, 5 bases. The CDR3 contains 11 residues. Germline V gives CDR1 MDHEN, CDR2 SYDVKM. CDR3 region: CGTRDGLEAFF. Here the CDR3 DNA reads TGTGGTACCAGGGATGGGCTTGAAGCTTTCTTT.

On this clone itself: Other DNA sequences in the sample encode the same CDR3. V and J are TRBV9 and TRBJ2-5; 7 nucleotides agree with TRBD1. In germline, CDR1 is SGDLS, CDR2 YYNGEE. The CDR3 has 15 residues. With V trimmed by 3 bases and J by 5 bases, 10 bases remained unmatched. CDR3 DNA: TGTGCCAGCAGCGCTACCGGGACAGTAGGGGAGACCCAGTACTTC. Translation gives CASSATGTVGETQYF.

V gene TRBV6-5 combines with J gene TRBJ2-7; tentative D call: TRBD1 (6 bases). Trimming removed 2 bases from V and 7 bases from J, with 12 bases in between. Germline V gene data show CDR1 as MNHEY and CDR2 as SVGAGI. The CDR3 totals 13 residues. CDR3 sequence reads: CASSYAQGLEQYF. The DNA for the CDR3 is TGTGCCAGCAGTTACGCCCAGGGGTTAGAGCAGTACTTC.

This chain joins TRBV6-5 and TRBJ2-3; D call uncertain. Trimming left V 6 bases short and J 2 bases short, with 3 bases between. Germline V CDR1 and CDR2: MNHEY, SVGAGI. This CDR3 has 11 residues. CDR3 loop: CASSHTDTQYF. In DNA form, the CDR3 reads TGTGCCAGCAGCCACACAGATACGCAGTATTTT.

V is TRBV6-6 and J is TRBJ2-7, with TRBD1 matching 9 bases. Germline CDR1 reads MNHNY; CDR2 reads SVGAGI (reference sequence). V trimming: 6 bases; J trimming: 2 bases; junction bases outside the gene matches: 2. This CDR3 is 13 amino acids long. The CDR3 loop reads CASSWDRAYEQYF. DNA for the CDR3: TGTGCCAGCAGCTGGGACAGGGCCTACGAGCAGTACTTC.

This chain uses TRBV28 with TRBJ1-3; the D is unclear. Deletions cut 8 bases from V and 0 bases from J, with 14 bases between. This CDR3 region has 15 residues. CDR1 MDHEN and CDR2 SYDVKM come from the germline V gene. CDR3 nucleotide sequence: TGTGCCAGCTACGGGGAGGCTACCTCTGGAAACACCATATATTTT. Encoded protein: CASYGEATSGNTIYF.